This T cell receptor beta chain stems from a study of cytomegalovirus exposure and HLA in healthy donors. Primers included in the PCR were 60 Vbeta and 13 Jbeta primers. This table comes from immunoSEQ multiplex PCR, and its TCRdb copy is limited to in-frame clones, with some not included. This sample carries roughly 160,000 clones, approximately 71% of them seen once, and the ten largest clones take around 7.7%. Trimming cost V 6 bases and J 7 bases, with 16 bases left between them. The CDR3 is 14 amino acids. Germline V lookup: CDR1 LNHDA, CDR2 SQIVND (reference sequence). For this clone: The antigen is undetermined.

Study-level findings and limits: Roughly even sequencing depth across donors was the assumption behind the presence/absence analyses. In a later analysis, CMV-associated beta chains were mostly HLA-associated, it appeared.

The donors comprised healthy bone marrow donors. At the time of sampling, donors were nominally healthy, though unrecorded immune exposures were likely. The sample consisted of PBMCs. The chain has TRBV19 and TRBJ1-5; weak D call: TRBD1 (6 bases). This sequence was found in a woman between 35 and 50 years old in good health and CMV-seropositive. CDR3 bases: TGTGCCAGTAGCACACAGGGTCCAGTCCAGCCCCAGCATTTT. Translated, it gives CASSTQGPVQPQHF.